This T cell receptor (beta chain) was obtained from a study of vaccination and CD4 T cells after COVID-19. The table lists this clonotype with a few counts. The antigen is not known. Oncomine TCR Beta short-read sequencing was applied to DNA from cultured CD4+ T cells. TCRdb redid the calling of the PCR reads with MiXCR, one entry per CDR3 protein. The sample records approximately 13,000 distinct CDR3 sequences, about 42% being singletons. Treatment in this sample: roughly 11-day PBMC culture with coronavirus spike peptide pools or control peptides (ViraFEST assay). Germline V gene lookup returns CDR1 MNHEY and CDR2 SVGEGT. This CDR3 has 15 amino acids. Unmatched junction bases numbered 6, after V lost 4 bases and J lost 1 base.

This sample comprised CD4+ T cells from blood, cultured in vitro, obtained before SARS-CoV-2 vaccination. This clonotype was sampled from a human donor who had recovered from COVID-19. The chain recombines TRBV6-2 or TRBV6-3 with TRBJ1-2, with 7 nucleotides matching TRBD1. The CDR3, as DNA: TGTGCCAGCAGTTCCGTGGGACAGAGTAACTATGGCTACACCTTC. Amino acids: CASSSVGQSNYGYTF.